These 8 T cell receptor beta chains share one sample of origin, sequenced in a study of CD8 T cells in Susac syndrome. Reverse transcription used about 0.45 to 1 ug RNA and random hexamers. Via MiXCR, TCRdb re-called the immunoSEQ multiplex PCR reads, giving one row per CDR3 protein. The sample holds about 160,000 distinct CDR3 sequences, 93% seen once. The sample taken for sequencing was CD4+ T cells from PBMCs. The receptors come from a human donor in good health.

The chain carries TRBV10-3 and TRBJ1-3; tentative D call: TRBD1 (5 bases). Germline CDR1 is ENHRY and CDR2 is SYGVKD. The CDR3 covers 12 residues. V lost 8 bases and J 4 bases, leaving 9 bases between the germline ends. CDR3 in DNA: TGTGCCATCGCAGGGAACGGAAACACCATATATTTT. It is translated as CAIAGNGNTIYF.

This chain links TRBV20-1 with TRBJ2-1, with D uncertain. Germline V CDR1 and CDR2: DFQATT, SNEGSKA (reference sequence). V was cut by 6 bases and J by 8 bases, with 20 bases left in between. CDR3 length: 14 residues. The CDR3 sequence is CSATDPQRPHEQFF. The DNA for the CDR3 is TGCAGTGCCACGGACCCCCAACGGCCCCATGAGCAGTTCTTC.

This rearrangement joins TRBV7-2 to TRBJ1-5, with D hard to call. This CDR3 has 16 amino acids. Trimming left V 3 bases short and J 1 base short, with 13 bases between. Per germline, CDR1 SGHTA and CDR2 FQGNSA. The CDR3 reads CASSFGGRGSNQPQHF. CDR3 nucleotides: TGTGCCAGCAGCTTTGGAGGGCGTGGGAGCAATCAGCCCCAGCATTTT.

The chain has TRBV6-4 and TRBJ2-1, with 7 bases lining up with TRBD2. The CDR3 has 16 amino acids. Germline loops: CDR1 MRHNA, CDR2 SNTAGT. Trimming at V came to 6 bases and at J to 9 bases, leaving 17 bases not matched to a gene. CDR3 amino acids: CASSGSSGLGISEQFF. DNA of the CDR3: TGTGCCAGCAGCGGATCTAGCGGACTAGGGATTAGTGAGCAGTTCTTC.

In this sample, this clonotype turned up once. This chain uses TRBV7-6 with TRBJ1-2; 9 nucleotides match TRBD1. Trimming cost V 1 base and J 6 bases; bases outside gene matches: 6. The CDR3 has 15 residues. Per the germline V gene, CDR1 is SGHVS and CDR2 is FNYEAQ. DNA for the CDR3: TGTGCCAGCAGCTTAGGGACCACAGGGGGCAATGGCTACACCTTC. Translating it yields CASSLGTTGGNGYTF.

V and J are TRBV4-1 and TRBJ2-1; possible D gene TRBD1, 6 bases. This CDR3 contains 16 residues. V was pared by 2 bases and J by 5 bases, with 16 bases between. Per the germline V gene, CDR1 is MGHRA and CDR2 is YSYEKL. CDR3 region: CASSQPQRDIHNEQFF. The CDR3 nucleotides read TGCGCCAGCAGCCAACCCCAAAGGGACATCCACAATGAGCAGTTCTTC.

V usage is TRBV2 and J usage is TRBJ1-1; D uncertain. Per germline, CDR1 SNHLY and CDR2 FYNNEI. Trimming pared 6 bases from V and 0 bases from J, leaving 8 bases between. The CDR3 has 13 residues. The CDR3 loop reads CASRQFMNTEAFF. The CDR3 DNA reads TGTGCCAGCAGACAGTTTATGAACACTGAAGCTTTCTTT.

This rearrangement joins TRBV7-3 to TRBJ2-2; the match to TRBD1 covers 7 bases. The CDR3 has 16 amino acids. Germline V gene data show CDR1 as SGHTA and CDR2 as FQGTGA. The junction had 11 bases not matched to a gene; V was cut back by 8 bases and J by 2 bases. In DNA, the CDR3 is TGTGCCAGCGGCCTAACGACAGGGAGTAACACCGGGGAGCTGTTTTTT. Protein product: CASGLTTGSNTGELFF.